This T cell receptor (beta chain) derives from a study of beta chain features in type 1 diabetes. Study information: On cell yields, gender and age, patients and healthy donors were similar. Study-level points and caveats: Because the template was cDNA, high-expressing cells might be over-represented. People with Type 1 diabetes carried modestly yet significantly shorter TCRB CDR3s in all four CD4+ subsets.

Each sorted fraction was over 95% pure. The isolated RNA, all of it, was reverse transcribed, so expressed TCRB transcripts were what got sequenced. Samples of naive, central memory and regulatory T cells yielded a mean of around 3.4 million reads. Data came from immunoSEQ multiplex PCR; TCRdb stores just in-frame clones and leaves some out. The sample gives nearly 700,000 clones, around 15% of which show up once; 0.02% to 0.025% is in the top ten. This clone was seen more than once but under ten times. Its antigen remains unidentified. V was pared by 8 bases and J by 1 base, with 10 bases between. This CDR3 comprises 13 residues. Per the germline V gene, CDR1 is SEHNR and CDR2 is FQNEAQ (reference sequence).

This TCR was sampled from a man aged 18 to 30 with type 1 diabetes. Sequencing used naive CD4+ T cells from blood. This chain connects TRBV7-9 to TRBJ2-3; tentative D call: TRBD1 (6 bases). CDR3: CASSRQGTDTQYF. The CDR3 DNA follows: TGTGCCAGCTCGAGACAGGGCACAGATACGCAGTATTTT.